This T cell receptor beta chain was observed in a study of blood T cell repertoires in COVID-19. Study-wide context: Collection of acute and convalescent COVID-19 samples took place in the United States, Italy and Spain. PBMCs, B-cell-depleted T cells, or T cells provided the cDNA or gDNA that made up the material.

Per the original methods: The assay estimated nucleated cells by amplifying reference gene primers. Assay used: immunoSEQ multiplex PCR; TCRdb lists only in-frame clones, some missing. V and J calls and clone size are copied from that table; D and trimming were computed from the DNA. This table has about 130,000 clones, around 88% appearing once. The CDR3 has 13 residues. The V and J ends lost 6 bases and 5 bases respectively, with 11 bases between them. Germline-derived CDR1 and CDR2 are MNHEY and SMNVEV (reference sequence). The chain carries TRBV27 and TRBJ1-5; D is uncertain. Input material: peripheral blood. This TCR was recovered from a human donor in a cohort sampled during active COVID-19. CDR3 DNA: TGTGCCAGCAGGCCAGCGCCCTATCAGCCCCAGCATTTT. It encodes CASRPAPYQPQHF.